One sample yielded the 24 T cell receptor beta chains listed below, sequenced in a study of post-analysis software for immune sequencing data. General study findings and limits: Five TRBV segments occurring more often in patients than controls included TRBV5-6, TRBV5-1 and TRBV20-1.

These TCRs' antigens remain unknown. Unique molecular identifiers were present in the TCR beta cDNA libraries. TCRdb itself ran the PCR reads through MiXCR, one entry per CDR3 protein. The data show about 820,000 distinct CDR3 sequences, roughly 58% seen once. Specimen: blood. All receptors come from a girl between 10 and 17 years old with multiple sclerosis.

This chain connects TRBV12-5 to TRBJ2-3; D not resolved. This CDR3 region has 13 residues. CDR1 is LGHNT, CDR2 FRNRAP, per germline. The V end was cut by 4 bases, the J end by 1 base, with 6 bases between. This CDR3 is CASGSSGTDTQYF. CDR3 DNA sequence: TGTGCTAGTGGTTCGTCTGGCACAGATACGCAGTATTTT.

This clonotype was detected many times. The chain recombines TRBV4-1 with TRBJ2-7; the match to TRBD1 covers 11 bases. The CDR3 length is 14 residues. Germline V gene sequence: CDR1 MGHRA, CDR2 YSYEKL. V was pared by 4 bases and J by 2 bases, with 1 base of the junction left unmatched. CDR3 DNA: TGCGCCAGCAGCCCGGACAGGGGGCCCTACGAGCAGTACTTC. Its protein product is CASSPDRGPYEQYF.

This clonotype appeared a few times. J is TRBJ1-1 and V is TRBV20-1; D unclear. V was shortened by 0 bases and J by 6 bases, with 17 bases between the two germline ends. The CDR3 totals 15 residues. Germline assignment: CDR1 DFQATT and CDR2 SNEGSKA (reference sequence). This CDR3 is CSARDPGPQGPEAFF. For the CDR3, the DNA is TGCAGTGCTAGAGATCCGGGCCCCCAAGGACCTGAAGCTTTCTTT.

This clonotype was found a few times. The V and J genes are TRBV25-1 and TRBJ1-6; TRBD1 might be the D (5 bases). Germline V gives CDR1 MGHDK, CDR2 SYGVNS. Trimming took off 8 bases at V and 8 bases at J, with 13 bases between the two ends. The CDR3 extends over 13 amino acids. CDR3 DNA: TGTGCCAGCCGGAGGGGAACGGATTCACCCCTCCACTTT. It codes for CASRRGTDSPLHF. The whole variable domain, remainder taken from reference TRBV25-1 and TRBJ1-6, is EADIYQTPRYLVIGTGKKITLECSQTMGHDKMYWYQQDPGMELHLIHYSYGVNSTEKGDLSSESTVSRIRTEHFPLTLESARPSHTSQYLCASRRGTDSPLHFGNGTRLTVT.

This rearrangement joins TRBV20-1 to TRBJ2-1; 10 nucleotides line up with TRBD1. V lost 5 bases to trimming and J lost 4 bases; unmatched junction nucleotides: 5. The CDR3 is 14 residues long. Germline CDR1 reads DFQATT; CDR2 reads SNEGSKA (reference sequence). The DNA of the CDR3 is TGCAGTGCTGACCGGGACAGGGGTTACAATGAGCAGTTCTTC. Its translation is CSADRDRGYNEQFF.

In this sample, this clonotype turned up a few times. A junction end diverges from the germline sequence, so it may reflect a read error. The rearrangement joins TRBV6-5 to TRBJ1-5, with D perhaps TRBD1 (5 bases). CDR3 length: 15 residues. Germline V lookup: CDR1 MNHEY, CDR2 SVGAGI. The CDR3 bases are TGTGCTAGCAGTTACTCGCCAGGGAGCTATCAGCCCCAGCATTTT. It is translated as CASSYSPGSYQPQHF.

The chain employs TRBV27 and TRBJ2-7; 12 bases are shared with TRBD2. CDR3 length: 17 amino acids. In germline, CDR1 is MNHEY, CDR2 SMNVEV (reference sequence). With 3 bases clipped from V and 0 bases from J, the junction kept 6 bases outside the gene matches. The CDR3 is CASSFNGLAGNSYEQYF. For the CDR3, the DNA is TGTGCCAGCAGTTTTAATGGACTAGCGGGGAACTCCTACGAGCAGTACTTC.

J is TRBJ2-7 and V is TRBV6-2 or TRBV6-3; 9 bases match TRBD2. Germline CDR1 reads MNHEY; CDR2 reads SVGEGT. The CDR3 contains 16 residues. J gave up 4 bases and V 0 bases, and 7 bases lay outside the gene matches. The DNA for the CDR3 is TGTGCCAGCAGTTACTCGACTAGCGGAGGCGATTACGAGCAGTACTTC. It codes for CASSYSTSGGDYEQYF.

The CDR3: CAITRARDADTQYF. The DNA of the CDR3 is TGTGCCATCACCAGAGCCAGGGACGCAGATACGCAGTATTTT. This chain links TRBV10-3 with TRBJ2-3; the D gene could be TRBD1 or TRBD2 (5 bases each). The CDR3 is made up of 14 amino acids. Germline values: CDR1 ENHRY, CDR2 SYGVKD. V lost 7 bases and J lost 4, with 15 bases in between.

This clonotype was picked up one time. The chain has TRBV5-6 and TRBJ2-1; TRBD2 matches 13 bases. The J segment lost 4 bases and the V segment lost 0 bases, leaving 4 bases of the junction unmatched. The CDR3 runs to 17 residues. Germline V lookup: CDR1 SGHDT, CDR2 YYEEEE. The CDR3 nucleotides are TGTGCCAGCAGCTTGGCCCGGACTAGCGGGAGTTACAATGAGCAGTTCTTC. The encoded protein is CASSLARTSGSYNEQFF.

The gene calls are TRBV5-4 and TRBJ2-3; D is possibly TRBD1 (5 bases). This CDR3 has 14 amino acids. Trimming removed 5 bases from V and 6 bases from J, with 16 bases in between. Looked up from germline, CDR1 is SGHNT and CDR2 is YYREEE (reference sequence). As DNA, the CDR3 is TGTGCCAGCAGTCCAAGGGGAAACGAGGATACGCAGTATTTT. It is translated as CASSPRGNEDTQYF.

V gene TRBV20-1 combines with J gene TRBJ2-2; no reliable D call. V was pared by 6 bases and J by 4 bases, with 15 bases between. The CDR3 runs 14 residues. Per the germline V gene, CDR1 is DFQATT and CDR2 is SNEGSKA (reference sequence). The CDR3, as DNA: TGCAGTGCCCTTAGCTATCTGGGCACCGGGGAGCTGTTTTTT. Amino acid sequence: CSALSYLGTGELFF.

The chain is built from TRBV5-1 and TRBJ2-4; 7 bases align to TRBD1. TRBJ2-7 matches the DNA end more closely, so the J call is doubtful. Germline lookup yields CDR1 SGHRS and CDR2 YFSETQ. This CDR3 spans 14 amino acids. The CDR3 DNA reads TGCGCCAGCAGCTCTCGGACAGGACTTTACGAGCAGTACTTC. This codes for CASSSRTGLYEQYF.

The genes are TRBV6-5 and TRBJ2-5; weak D call: TRBD2 (6 bases). V lost 6 bases to trimming and J lost 11 bases, with 25 bases between them. The CDR3 loop spans 15 amino acids. Germline assignment: CDR1 MNHEY and CDR2 SVGAGI. CDR3 in amino acids: CASRRDSGLTYGQYF. The CDR3 DNA reads as TGTGCCAGCAGGCGGGATTCCGGGCTTACCTACGGGCAGTACTTC.

This sequence joins TRBV9 and TRBJ2-5; D may be TRBD1 or TRBD2 (5 bases each). Germline values: CDR1 SGDLS, CDR2 YYNGEE. Trimming shortened V by 3 bases and J by 0 bases, and 12 bases separated the two germline ends. This CDR3 contains 15 residues. CDR3 residues: CASSANRDHQETQYF. Written as DNA, the CDR3 is TGTGCCAGCAGCGCCAACCGGGACCACCAAGAGACCCAGTACTTC.

This clonotype was detected a few times. The gene calls are TRBV10-1 and TRBJ2-5, with D maybe TRBD2 (6 bases). This CDR3 has 15 residues. Trimming removed 2 bases at V and 7 bases at J, with 17 bases between. Germline V gene sequence: CDR1 WNHNN, CDR2 SYGVQD (reference sequence). The CDR3 bases are TGCGCCAGCAGTGAGGGTTTGCGGGACCGCGGGACCCAGTACTTC. It yields the protein CASSEGLRDRGTQYF.

This clonotype appeared a few times. The chain couples TRBV6-6 to TRBJ2-3; D is unclear. Trimming took 7 bases from V and 7 from J, leaving 18 bases between them. CDR1 and CDR2 from the germline V gene are MNHNY and SVGAGI (reference sequence). CDR3 length: 14 amino acids. The CDR3 nucleotides are TGTGCCAGCACGATCGTGAATCTGGTAAATACGCAGTATTTT. Translated: CASTIVNLVNTQYF.

The chain couples TRBV3-1 to TRBJ1-5; no firm D call. Germline CDR1 LGHDT, CDR2 YNNKEL (reference sequence). V was trimmed by 3 bases and J by 7 bases, leaving 13 bases between them. The CDR3 is made up of 14 amino acids. CDR3 sequence reads: CASSHSDRQQPQHF. CDR3 nucleotides: TGTGCCAGCAGCCACTCAGATCGACAACAGCCCCAGCATTTT.

This chain uses TRBV20-1 with TRBJ1-6; D possibly corresponds to TRBD1 (5 bases). Trimming pared 4 bases from V and 10 bases from J, leaving 11 bases between. Germline V CDR1 and CDR2: DFQATT, SNEGSKA (reference sequence). The CDR3 extends over 12 amino acids. CDR3 loop: CSANRRGSPLHF. The DNA for the CDR3 is TGCAGTGCTAACAGGCGTGGGTCACCCCTCCACTTT.

This clonotype has more than one count but fewer than ten. The V and J genes are TRBV4-1 and TRBJ2-4; TRBD2 matches 7 bases. The trim removed 1 base at V and 9 bases at J, leaving 6 bases unmatched. There are 14 residues in the CDR3. Germline CDR1 is MGHRA and CDR2 is YSYEKL. CDR3 nucleotide sequence: TGCGCCAGCAGCCAAGGGGGACGGGAGGTCATTCAGTACTTC. Encoded protein: CASSQGGREVIQYF.

As regards this clonotype: One junction end does not reproduce the germline sequence, and a read error may be involved. This chain connects TRBV20-1 to TRBJ2-1, with 9 bases lining up with TRBD2. Germline CDR1 and CDR2: DFQATT and SNEGSKA (reference sequence). This CDR3 spans 15 amino acids. This chain's CDR3 is CSVRDLAGRYNEQFF. The CDR3 coding sequence is TGCAGTGTTAGAGATCTAGCGGGGAGGTACAATGAGCAGTTCTTC.

This clonotype was seen only once. The genes are TRBV3-1 and TRBJ2-7, with 7 bases fitting TRBD2. V lost 6 bases to trimming and J lost 2 bases; unmatched junction nucleotides: 4. This CDR3 has 13 residues. Per germline, CDR1 LGHDT and CDR2 YNNKEL (reference sequence). CDR3 nucleotides: TGTGCCAGCAGTCGGGACTATGCCTACGAGCAGTACTTC. It codes for CASSRDYAYEQYF.

This chain links TRBV20-1 with TRBJ1-2; D unresolved. Germline values: CDR1 DFQATT, CDR2 SNEGSKA (reference sequence). This CDR3 has 12 amino acids. Trimming took off 4 bases at V and 6 bases at J, with 12 bases between the two ends. In nucleotides, the CDR3 is TGCAGTGCTACAACGCAGGAGGATGGCTACACCTTC. As protein: CSATTQEDGYTF.

This chain connects TRBV5-1 to TRBJ1-1, with D hard to call. The V end lost 2 bases, the J end lost 1 base, and 9 bases lay between the germline ends. Germline CDR1 SGHRS, CDR2 YFSETQ. The length of the CDR3 is 14 residues. CDR3 in DNA: TGCGCCAGCAGCTTTAGGGCGGGGAACACTGAAGCTTTCTTT. Translation: CASSFRAGNTEAFF. Combining the CDR3 with reference TRBV5-1 and TRBJ1-1 gives the whole variable domain KAGVTQTPRYLIKTRGQQVTLSCSPISGHRSVSWYQQTPGQGLQFLFEYFSETQRNKGNFPGRFSGRQFSNSRSEMNVSTLELGDSALYLCASSFRAGNTEAFFGQGTRLTVV.